This T cell receptor (beta chain) stems from a study of T cell responses to AZD1222 COVID-19 vaccine. V shed 4 bases, J shed 8 bases, and the junction held 7 bases outside the gene matches. The CDR3 has 14 residues. CDR1 is SGHNT and CDR2 is YYREEE in the germline V gene (reference sequence). Study findings and constraints: Clonal diversity was possibly underestimated, and the donors were mostly white British, with more females. Spike-specific TCR breadth rose after two AZD1222 doses, and depth rose as well.

Produced via immunoSEQ multiplex PCR; TCRdb's table is partial and in-frame only. The sample yields approximately 180,000 clones, approximately 88% seen once. As concerns this clone: What it binds is unknown.

The rearrangement joins TRBV5-4 to TRBJ1-2; the match to TRBD1 covers 11 bases. The sample consisted of peripheral blood, taken on day 0 of AZD1222 vaccination. This TCR came from an adult in good health. The CDR3 sequence: CASSLGQGAGGYTF. The DNA of the CDR3 is TGTGCCAGCAGCCTCGGACAGGGGGCGGGGGGCTACACCTTC.